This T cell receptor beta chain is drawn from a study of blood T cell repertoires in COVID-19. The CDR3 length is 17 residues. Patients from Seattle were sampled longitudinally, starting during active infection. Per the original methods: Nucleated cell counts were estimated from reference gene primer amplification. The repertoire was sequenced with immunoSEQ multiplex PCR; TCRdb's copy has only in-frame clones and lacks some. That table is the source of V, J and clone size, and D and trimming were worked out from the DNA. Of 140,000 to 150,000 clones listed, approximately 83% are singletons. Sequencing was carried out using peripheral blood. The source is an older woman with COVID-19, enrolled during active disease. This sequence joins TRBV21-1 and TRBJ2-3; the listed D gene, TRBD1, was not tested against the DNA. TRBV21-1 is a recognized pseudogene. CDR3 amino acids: CASSKAPRDRISDTQYF. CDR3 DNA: TGTGCCAGCAGCAAAGCCCCTCGGGACAGGATATCAGATACGCAGTATTTT.